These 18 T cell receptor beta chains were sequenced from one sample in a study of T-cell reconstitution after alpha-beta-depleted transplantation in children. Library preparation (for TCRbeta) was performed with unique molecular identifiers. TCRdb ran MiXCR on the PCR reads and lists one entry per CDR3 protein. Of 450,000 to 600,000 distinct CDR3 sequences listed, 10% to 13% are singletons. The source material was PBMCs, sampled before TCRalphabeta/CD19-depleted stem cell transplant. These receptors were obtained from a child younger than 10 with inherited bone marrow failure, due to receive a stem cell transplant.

CDR3 sequence: CASSPRLASRTDTQYF. CDR3 nucleotide sequence: TGTGCCAGCAGCCCGCGGCTAGCGAGCAGGACAGATACGCAGTATTTT. The chain joins TRBV5-4 to TRBJ2-3; a possible D gene is TRBD2 (6 bases). The V end was cut by 4 bases, the J end by 3 bases, with 18 bases between. The CDR3 extends over 16 amino acids. Germline V gene data show CDR1 as SGHNT and CDR2 as YYREEE (reference sequence).

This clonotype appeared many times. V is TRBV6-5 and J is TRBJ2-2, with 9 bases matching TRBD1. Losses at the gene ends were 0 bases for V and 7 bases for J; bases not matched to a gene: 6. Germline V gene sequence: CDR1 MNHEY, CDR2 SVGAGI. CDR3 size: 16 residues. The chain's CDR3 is CASSYSTGGIFGELFF. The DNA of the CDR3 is TGTGCCAGCAGTTACTCGACAGGGGGGATTTTCGGGGAGCTGTTTTTT.

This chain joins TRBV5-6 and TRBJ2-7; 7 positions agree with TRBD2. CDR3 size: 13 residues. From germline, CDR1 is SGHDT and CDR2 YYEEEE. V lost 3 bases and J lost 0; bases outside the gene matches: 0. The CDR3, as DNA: TGTGCCAGCAGCTGGGACTACTCCTACGAGCAGTACTTC. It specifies CASSWDYSYEQYF.

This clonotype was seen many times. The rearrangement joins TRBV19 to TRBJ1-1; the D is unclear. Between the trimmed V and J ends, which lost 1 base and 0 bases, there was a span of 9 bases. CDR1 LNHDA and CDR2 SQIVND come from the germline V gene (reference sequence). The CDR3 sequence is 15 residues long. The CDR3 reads CASSIGPAMNTEAFF. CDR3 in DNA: TGTGCCAGTAGTATAGGTCCGGCTATGAACACTGAAGCTTTCTTT.

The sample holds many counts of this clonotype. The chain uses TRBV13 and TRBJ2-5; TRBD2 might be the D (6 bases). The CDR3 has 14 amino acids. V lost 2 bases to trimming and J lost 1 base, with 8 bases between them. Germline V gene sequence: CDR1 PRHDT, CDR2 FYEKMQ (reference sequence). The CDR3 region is CASSLRGLQETQYF. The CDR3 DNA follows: TGTGCCAGCAGCTTAAGGGGACTCCAAGAGACCCAGTACTTC.

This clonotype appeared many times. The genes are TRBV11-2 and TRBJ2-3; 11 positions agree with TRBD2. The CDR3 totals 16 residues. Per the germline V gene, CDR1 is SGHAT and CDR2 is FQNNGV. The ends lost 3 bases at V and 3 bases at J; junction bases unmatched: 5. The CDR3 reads CASSFGTSGRTDTQYF. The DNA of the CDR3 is TGTGCCAGCAGCTTCGGGACTAGCGGTAGAACAGATACGCAGTATTTT.

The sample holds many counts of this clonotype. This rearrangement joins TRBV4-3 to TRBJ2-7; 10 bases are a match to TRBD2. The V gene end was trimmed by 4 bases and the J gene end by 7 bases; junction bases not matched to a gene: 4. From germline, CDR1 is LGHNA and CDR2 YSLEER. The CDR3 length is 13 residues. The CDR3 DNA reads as TGCGCCAGCAGCCGGGCACTAGCGGGGGAGCAGTACTTC. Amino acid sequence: CASSRALAGEQYF.

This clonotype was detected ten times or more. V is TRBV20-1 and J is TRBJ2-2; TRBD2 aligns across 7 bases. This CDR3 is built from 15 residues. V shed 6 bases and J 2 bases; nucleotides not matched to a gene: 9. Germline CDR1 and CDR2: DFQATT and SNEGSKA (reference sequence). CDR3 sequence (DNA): TGCAGTGCCCTGGGGAGGGCCACCAACACCGGGGAGCTGTTTTTT. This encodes CSALGRATNTGELFF.

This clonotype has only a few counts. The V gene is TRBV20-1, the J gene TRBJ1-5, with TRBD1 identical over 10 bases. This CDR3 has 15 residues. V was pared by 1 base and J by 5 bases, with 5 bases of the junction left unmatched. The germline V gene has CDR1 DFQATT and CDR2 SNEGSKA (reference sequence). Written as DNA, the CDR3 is TGCAGTGCTAGAGCCGGGACAGGGGCTTATCAGCCCCAGCATTTT. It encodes CSARAGTGAYQPQHF.

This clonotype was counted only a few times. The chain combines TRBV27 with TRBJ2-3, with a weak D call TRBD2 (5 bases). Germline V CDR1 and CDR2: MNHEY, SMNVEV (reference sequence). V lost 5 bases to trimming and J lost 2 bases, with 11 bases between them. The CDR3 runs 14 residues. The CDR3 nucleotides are TGTGCCAGCAGTGTACGGACTTCCACAGATACGCAGTATTTT. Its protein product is CASSVRTSTDTQYF.

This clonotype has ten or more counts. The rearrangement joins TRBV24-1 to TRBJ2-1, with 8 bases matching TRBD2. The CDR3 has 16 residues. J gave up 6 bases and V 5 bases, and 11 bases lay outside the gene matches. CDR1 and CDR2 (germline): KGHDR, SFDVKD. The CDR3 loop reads CATSGQRETGGNEQFF. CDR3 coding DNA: TGTGCCACCAGTGGCCAGCGGGAGACCGGAGGCAATGAGCAGTTCTTC.

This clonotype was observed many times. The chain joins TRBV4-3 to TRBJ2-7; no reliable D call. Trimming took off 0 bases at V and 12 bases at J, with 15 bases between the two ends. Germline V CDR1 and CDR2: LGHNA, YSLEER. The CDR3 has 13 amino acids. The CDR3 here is CASSQDQQKRWYF. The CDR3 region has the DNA TGCGCCAGCAGCCAAGATCAACAGAAACGGTGGTACTTC.

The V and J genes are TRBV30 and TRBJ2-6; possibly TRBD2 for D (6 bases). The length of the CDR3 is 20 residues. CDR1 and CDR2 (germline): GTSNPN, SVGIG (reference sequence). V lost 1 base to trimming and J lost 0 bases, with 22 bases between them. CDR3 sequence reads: CAWSGSVTRGRFSGANVLTF. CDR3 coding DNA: TGTGCCTGGAGTGGATCGGTGACTAGGGGCAGATTCTCTGGGGCCAACGTCCTGACTTTC.

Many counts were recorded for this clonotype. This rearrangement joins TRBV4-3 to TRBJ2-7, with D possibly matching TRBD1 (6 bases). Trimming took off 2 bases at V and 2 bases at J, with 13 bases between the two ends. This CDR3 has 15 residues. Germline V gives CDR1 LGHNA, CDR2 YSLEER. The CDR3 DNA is TGCGCCAGCAGCCAAAAGTGGGACACCGCCTACGAGCAGTACTTC. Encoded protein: CASSQKWDTAYEQYF.

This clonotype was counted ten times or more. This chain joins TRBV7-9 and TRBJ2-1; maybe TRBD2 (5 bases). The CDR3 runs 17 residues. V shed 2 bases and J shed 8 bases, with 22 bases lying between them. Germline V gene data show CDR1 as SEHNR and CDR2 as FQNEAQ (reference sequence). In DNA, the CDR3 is TGTGCCAGCAGCTTAAAGGAGGCTAGTCCCTATTCGGATGAGCAGTTCTTC. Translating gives CASSLKEASPYSDEQFF.

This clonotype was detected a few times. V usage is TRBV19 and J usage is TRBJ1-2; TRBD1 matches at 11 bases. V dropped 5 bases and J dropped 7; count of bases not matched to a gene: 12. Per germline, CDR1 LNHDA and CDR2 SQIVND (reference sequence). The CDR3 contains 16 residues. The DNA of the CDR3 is TGTGCCAGTAGTTCAAATCCCGGACAGGGGGCCGGTGGCTACACCTTC. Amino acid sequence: CASSSNPGQGAGGYTF.

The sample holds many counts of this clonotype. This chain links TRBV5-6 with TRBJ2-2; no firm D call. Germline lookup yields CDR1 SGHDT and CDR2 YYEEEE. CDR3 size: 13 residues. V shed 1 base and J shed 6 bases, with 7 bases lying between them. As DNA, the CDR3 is TGTGCCAGCAGCTTGATGGGTTCCGGGGAGCTGTTTTTT. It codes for CASSLMGSGELFF.

CDR3 coding DNA: TGTGCCAGTAGTAACGGACAGGGGTTGACGAACACTGAAGCTTTCTTT. Residues: CASSNGQGLTNTEAFF. J is TRBJ1-1 and V is TRBV19, with TRBD1 matching over 9 bases. V was clipped by 4 bases and J by 1 base; unmatched bases: 7. There are 16 residues in the CDR3. Looked up from germline, CDR1 is LNHDA and CDR2 is SQIVND (reference sequence).